A single sample is the source of the 24 T cell receptor beta chains below, sequenced in a study of T cell responses to AZD1222 COVID-19 vaccine. Libraries were prepared by immunoSEQ multiplex PCR; TCRdb keeps only in-frame clonotypes and omits some of them. The sample yields over 120,000 clones, around 89% seen once. This specimen was peripheral blood, taken on day 0 of AZD1222 vaccination. The receptors were sampled from an adult in good health.

This chain links TRBV21-1 with TRBJ2-7; the D call TRBD1 from the table was never checked on the DNA. TRBV21-1 is tagged as a pseudogene. This CDR3 region has 15 residues. Here the CDR3 reads CASGPRTGHSYEQYF. The CDR3 DNA is TGTGCCAGCGGGCCGCGGACAGGCCATTCCTACGAGCAGTACTTC.

J is TRBJ2-5 and V is TRBV25-1, with a weak D call TRBD2 (6 bases). Trimming removed 3 bases at V and 5 bases at J, with 13 bases between. This CDR3 spans 14 amino acids. Germline CDR1 is MGHDK and CDR2 is SYGVNS. The CDR3 DNA reads TGTGCCAGCAGTGAGCGGGGACGCGGGGAGACCCAGTACTTC. Translating it yields CASSERGRGETQYF.

This clone was counted once. V is TRBV25-1 and J is TRBJ2-1; TRBD2 agrees at 14 bases. The length of the CDR3 is 18 residues. Germline CDR1 is MGHDK and CDR2 is SYGVNS. J was trimmed by 5 bases and V by 1 base; bases with no gene match: 7. The CDR3 sequence: CASSESMTSGREHNEQFF. The CDR3 coding sequence is TGTGCCAGCAGTGAATCGATGACTAGCGGGAGGGAACACAATGAGCAGTTCTTC.

The chain links TRBV1 to TRBJ2-7; no DNA check was done on the table's D call, TRBD1. TRBV1 is labeled a pseudogene. This CDR3 region has 20 residues. For the CDR3, the DNA is TGCACCAGCAGCCAAGAGGGTGGAGCCGGGACAGAGTCGCGTGTGGACGAGCAGTACTTC. This codes for CTSSQEGGAGTESRVDEQYF.

This clone was counted a single time. The V and J genes are TRBV5-1 and TRBJ1-6; D perhaps matches TRBD1 (5 bases). Trimming left V 4 bases short and J 8 bases short, with 10 bases between. This CDR3 contains 13 residues. Germline values: CDR1 SGHRS, CDR2 YFSETQ. CDR3 in DNA: TGCGCCAGCAGCCGGGGGATAGATTCACCCCTCCACTTT. Translated: CASSRGIDSPLHF. The whole variable domain, filled in from reference TRBV5-1 and TRBJ1-6, reads KAGVTQTPRYLIKTRGQQVTLSCSPISGHRSVSWYQQTPGQGLQFLFEYFSETQRNKGNFPGRFSGRQFSNSRSEMNVSTLELGDSALYLCASSRGIDSPLHFGNGTRLTVT.

The V gene is TRBV6-1, the J gene TRBJ2-5, with TRBD1 matching 7 bases. CDR3 length: 15 residues. Looked up from germline, CDR1 is MNHNS and CDR2 is SASEGT. V gave up 3 bases and J gave up 2 bases; unmatched junction bases: 6. The CDR3 sequence is CASSDEQGRQETQYF. The CDR3 DNA reads as TGTGCCAGCAGTGACGAACAGGGGCGGCAAGAGACCCAGTACTTC.

CDR3 bases: TGTGCCAGCATCCGCTCTCGGGACACTGAAGCTTTCTTT. Amino acids: CASIRSRDTEAFF. The V call is TRBV11-2, the J call TRBJ1-1; D not resolved. CDR3 length: 13 amino acids. The V end lost 7 bases, the J end lost 3 bases, and 12 bases lay between the germline ends. The germline CDR1 and CDR2 sequences are SGHAT and FQNNGV.

The gene calls are TRBV30 and TRBJ1-4; D unclear. CDR1 and CDR2 (germline): GTSNPN, SVGIG (reference sequence). CDR3 length: 12 amino acids. With 4 bases removed from V and 7 bases from J, the gap between germline ends came to 10 bases. The DNA of the CDR3 is TGTGCCTGGACCCTGGGCGGTGAAAAACTGTTTTTT. This gives the protein CAWTLGGEKLFF.

The chain uses TRBV27 and TRBJ1-3, with 10 bases aligning to TRBD1. Germline V gene data show CDR1 as MNHEY and CDR2 as SMNVEV (reference sequence). V shed 5 bases, J shed 9 bases, and the junction held 10 bases outside the gene matches. The CDR3 runs 15 residues. In DNA, the CDR3 is TGTGCCAGCAGTACCGGGACAGGGGCTGGGGGCACCATATATTTT. This translates into CASSTGTGAGGTIYF.

The chain employs TRBV7-2 and TRBJ1-3; TRBD1 might be the D (5 bases). Germline lookup yields CDR1 SGHTA and CDR2 FQGNSA. Trimming cost V 5 bases and J 0 bases, with 17 bases left between them. The CDR3 contains 17 residues. This chain's CDR3 is CASSPRGTAHSGNTIYF. DNA for the CDR3: TGTGCCAGCAGCCCGAGGGGCACAGCTCACTCTGGAAACACCATATATTTT.

The genes are TRBV6-5 and TRBJ1-1; 11 nucleotides align to TRBD1. The CDR3 spans 14 residues. CDR1 and CDR2 from the germline V gene are MNHEY and SVGAGI. V shed 5 bases and J 5 bases; nucleotides not matched to a gene: 4. CDR3 DNA: TGTGCCAGCAGTCTCGGGACAGGGGGAACTGAAGCTTTCTTT. It specifies CASSLGTGGTEAFF.

This chain joins TRBV5-1 and TRBJ1-4, with D perhaps matching TRBD1 (5 bases). The CDR3 has 14 residues. Germline V gives CDR1 SGHRS, CDR2 YFSETQ. V dropped 7 bases and J dropped 3 bases, with 13 bases sitting between them. The CDR3 is CASGTDPPNEKLFF. Here the CDR3 DNA reads TGCGCCAGCGGGACGGATCCTCCTAATGAAAAACTGTTTTTT.

This rearrangement joins TRBV2 to TRBJ2-3; D may be TRBD2 (7 bases). The CDR3 has 15 residues. CDR1 and CDR2 (germline): SNHLY, FYNNEI. V lost 11 bases and J 1 base, leaving 19 bases between the germline ends. The DNA of the CDR3 is TGTGCCGCCGGTGGGGGGGGCCACGGCACAGATACGCAGTATTTT. Translation: CAAGGGGHGTDTQYF.

The CDR3 is CASSLGPQETQYF. CDR3 nucleotide sequence: TGCGCCAGCAGCTTGGGGCCCCAAGAGACCCAGTACTTC. The V gene is TRBV5-1, the J gene TRBJ2-5; no firm D call. Germline values: CDR1 SGHRS, CDR2 YFSETQ. This CDR3 spans 13 amino acids. V lost 0 bases and J lost 1, with 4 bases in between.

The gene calls are TRBV7-2 and TRBJ2-3; D gene unclear. Trimming removed 4 bases at V and 1 base at J, with 12 bases between. Germline CDR1 is SGHTA and CDR2 is FQGNSA. The CDR3 is 15 amino acids. The CDR3 DNA reads TGTGCCAGCAGCTCTAACATCCTGCGCACAGATACGCAGTATTTT. Encoded protein: CASSSNILRTDTQYF.

V gene TRBV7-2 combines with J gene TRBJ1-3; D is ambiguous. The V and J ends lost 5 bases and 4 bases respectively, with 15 bases between them. The germline gives CDR1 SGHTA, CDR2 FQGNSA. The CDR3 length is 15 residues. The DNA of the CDR3 is TGTGCCAGCAGCCTCCGGAGCGCTGGCGGAAACACCATATATTTT. Translation: CASSLRSAGGNTIYF.

This clone was found once. V gene TRBV28 combines with J gene TRBJ1-1; 7 bases fit TRBD1. The junction had 11 bases not matched to a gene; V was cut back by 5 bases and J by 5 bases. This CDR3 is 15 amino acids long. Germline V CDR1 and CDR2: MDHEN, SYDVKM. CDR3 loop: CASSDPGGGRTEAFF. The CDR3 nucleotides are TGTGCCAGCAGTGACCCAGGGGGGGGAAGAACTGAAGCTTTCTTT.

This clone has just one count. A clone one base away is much larger, so this may be a read error. This sample includes further DNA sequences coding for the same CDR3. The V and J genes are TRBV5-1 and TRBJ1-1, with a tentative D call TRBD1 (5 bases). Trimming cost V 0 bases and J 5 bases, with 11 bases left between them. The germline CDR1 and CDR2 sequences are SGHRS and YFSETQ. This CDR3 has 14 amino acids. CDR3 residues: CASSLAGGYTEAFF. CDR3 nucleotides: TGCGCCAGCAGCTTGGCCGGGGGGTATACTGAAGCTTTCTTT.

This chain connects TRBV7-9 to TRBJ1-4; no reliable D call. V dropped 6 bases and J dropped 1 base, with 6 bases sitting between them. This CDR3 is built from 13 residues. Germline V lookup: CDR1 SEHNR, CDR2 FQNEAQ (reference sequence). This CDR3 is CASRGLTNEKLFF. The CDR3 DNA follows: TGTGCCAGCAGGGGGTTAACTAATGAAAAACTGTTTTTT.

This clone was seen only once. The rearrangement uses TRBV5-1 and TRBJ2-2; D is ambiguous. Trimming left V 0 bases short and J 6 bases short, with 9 bases between. Germline assignment: CDR1 SGHRS and CDR2 YFSETQ. The CDR3 is 14 residues long. The CDR3 loop is CASSLGTSAGELFF. The CDR3 DNA is TGCGCCAGCAGCTTGGGGACCTCCGCCGGGGAGCTGTTTTTT.

The chain couples TRBV6-5 to TRBJ2-5, with D possibly TRBD1 on 5 matching bases. Deletions cut 6 bases from V and 1 base from J, with 12 bases between. The CDR3 totals 14 residues. Germline V lookup: CDR1 MNHEY, CDR2 SVGAGI. The CDR3 is CASSHSTVQETQYF. DNA for the CDR3: TGTGCCAGCAGCCATTCGACAGTCCAAGAGACCCAGTACTTC.

The CDR3 DNA reads as TGTGCCATCAGTGATATCCCCCTGAGCGGGCTGTCCTACGAGCAGTACTTC. The encoded protein is CAISDIPLSGLSYEQYF. The V and J genes are TRBV10-3 and TRBJ2-7; D perhaps matches TRBD2 (6 bases). V lost 3 bases, J lost 1 base, and 19 bases lay in between. The CDR3 is made up of 17 amino acids. CDR1 ENHRY and CDR2 SYGVKD come from the germline V gene.

The chain has TRBV6-2 or TRBV6-3 and TRBJ1-1; D may be TRBD1 (6 bases). From germline, CDR1 is MNHEY and CDR2 SVGEGT. The CDR3 sequence is 16 residues long. Trimming shortened V by 5 bases and J by 0 bases, and 16 bases separated the two germline ends. CDR3 nucleotides: TGTGCCAGCAGTCGTATAGGGGACACCTTGAACACTGAAGCTTTCTTT. This gives the protein CASSRIGDTLNTEAFF.

This clone was seen a single time. This chain connects TRBV12-3 or TRBV12-4 to TRBJ2-5, with D unresolved. V was pared by 7 bases and J by 1 base, with 10 bases between. The CDR3 has 13 residues. Here the CDR3 reads CASTGRTQETQYF. The CDR3, as DNA: TGTGCCAGCACCGGGCGAACCCAAGAGACCCAGTACTTC.